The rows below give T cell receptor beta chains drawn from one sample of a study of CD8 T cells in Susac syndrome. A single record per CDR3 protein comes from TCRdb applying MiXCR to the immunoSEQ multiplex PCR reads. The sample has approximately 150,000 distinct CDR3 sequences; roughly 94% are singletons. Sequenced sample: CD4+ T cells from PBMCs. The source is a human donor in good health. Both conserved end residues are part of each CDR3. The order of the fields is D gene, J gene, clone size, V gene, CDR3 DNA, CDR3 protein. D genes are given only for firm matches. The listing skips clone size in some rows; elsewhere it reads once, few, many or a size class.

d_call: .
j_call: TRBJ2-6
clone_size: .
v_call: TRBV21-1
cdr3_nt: TGTGCCAGCAGCAAAGCCGTAGCGGGAGGGCCAAATGGGACCAACGTCCTGACTTTC
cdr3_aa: CASSKAVAGGPNGTNVLTF

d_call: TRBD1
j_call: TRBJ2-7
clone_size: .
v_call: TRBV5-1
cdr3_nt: TGCGCCAGCAGCCCTACCGGGGACAGCTCCTACGAGCAGTACTTC
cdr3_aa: CASSPTGDSSYEQYF

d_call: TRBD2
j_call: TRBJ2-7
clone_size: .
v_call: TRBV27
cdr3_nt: TGTGCCAGCAGTCTACTAGCGCTACCCTACGAGCAGTACTTC
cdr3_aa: CASSLLALPYEQYF

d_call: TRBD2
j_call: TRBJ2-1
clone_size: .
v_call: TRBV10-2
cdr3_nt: TGCGCCAGCAGAAGAGGCGGGAGTAGAGTTGGGAATGAGCAGTTCTTC
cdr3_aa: CASRRGGSRVGNEQFF

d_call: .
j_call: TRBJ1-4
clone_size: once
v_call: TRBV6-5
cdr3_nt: TGTGCCACCACGGCAGGAGGGTTATTCGAAAAACTGTTTTTT
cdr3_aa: CATTAGGLFEKLFF

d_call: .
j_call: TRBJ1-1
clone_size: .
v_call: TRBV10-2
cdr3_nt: TGCGCCAGCAGTGAAGTGGGGACGGGGACTGAAGCTTTCTTT
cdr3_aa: CASSEVGTGTEAFF

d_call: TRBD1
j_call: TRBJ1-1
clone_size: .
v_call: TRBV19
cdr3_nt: TGTGCCAGTAGTTCACCCCCCGGGACAGGGACGGGTGAAGCTTTCTTT
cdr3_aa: CASSSPPGTGTGEAFF

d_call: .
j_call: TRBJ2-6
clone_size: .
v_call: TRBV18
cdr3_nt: TGTGCCAGCTCACCATTTCATCAGGGCTCTGGGGCCAACGTCCTGACTTTC
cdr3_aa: CASSPFHQGSGANVLTF

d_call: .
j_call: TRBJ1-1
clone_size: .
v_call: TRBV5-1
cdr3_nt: TGCGCCAGCAGCAGCGACGGGGGCCTGAACACTGAAGCTTTCTTT
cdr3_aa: CASSSDGGLNTEAFF

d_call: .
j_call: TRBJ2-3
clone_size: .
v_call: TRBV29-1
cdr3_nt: TGCAGCGTTGACAGGGTGGAAGATACGCAGTATTTT
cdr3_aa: CSVDRVEDTQYF

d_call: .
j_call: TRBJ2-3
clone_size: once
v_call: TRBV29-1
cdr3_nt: TGCAGCGTCGACGGGAGAGGGGCAGATACGCAGTATTTT
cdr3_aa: CSVDGRGADTQYF

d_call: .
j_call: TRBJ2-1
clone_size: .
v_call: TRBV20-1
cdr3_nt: TGCAGTGCTAGAGATCGGCGGAGGGGCCAATACAATGAGCAGTTCTTC
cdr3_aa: CSARDRRRGQYNEQFF

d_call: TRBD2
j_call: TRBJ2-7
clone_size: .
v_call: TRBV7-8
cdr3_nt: TGTGCCAGCAGCTTAGTGGCTAGCGGGATGGGCGAGCAGTACTTC
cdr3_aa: CASSLVASGMGEQYF

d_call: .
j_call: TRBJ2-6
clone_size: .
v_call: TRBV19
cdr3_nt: TGTGCCAGTAGTCGGACGCCCGGGGCCAACGTCCTGACTTTC
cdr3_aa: CASSRTPGANVLTF

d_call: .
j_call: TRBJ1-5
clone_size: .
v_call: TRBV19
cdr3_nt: TGTGCCAGTAGTATGCCCCCGGGGCTGCGCAATCAGCCCCAGCATTTT
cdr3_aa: CASSMPPGLRNQPQHF

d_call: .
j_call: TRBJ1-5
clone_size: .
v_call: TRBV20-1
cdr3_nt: TGCAGTGCAACAGCGGGGAATCAGCCCCAGCATTTT
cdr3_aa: CSATAGNQPQHF

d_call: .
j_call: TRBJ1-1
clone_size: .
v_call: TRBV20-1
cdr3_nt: TGCAGTGCTCTCGTCGGGGGGAACACTGAAGCTTTCTTT
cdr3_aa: CSALVGGNTEAFF

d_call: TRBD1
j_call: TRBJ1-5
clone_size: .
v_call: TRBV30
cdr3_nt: TGTGCCTGGAGTAGGGACAGGGGGCTTCAGCCCCAGCATTTT
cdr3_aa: CAWSRDRGLQPQHF

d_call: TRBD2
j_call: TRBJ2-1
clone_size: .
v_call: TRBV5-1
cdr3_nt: TGCGCCAGCAGCTTGGGACTAGCGGGAGGGTTAATGTCCAATGAGCAGTTCTTC
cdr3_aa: CASSLGLAGGLMSNEQFF

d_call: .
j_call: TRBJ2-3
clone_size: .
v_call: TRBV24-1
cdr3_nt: TGTGCCACCAGTGACGCAGGGGAAAACACAGATACGCAGTATTTT
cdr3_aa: CATSDAGENTDTQYF

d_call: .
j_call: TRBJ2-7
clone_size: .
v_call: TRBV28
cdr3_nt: TGTGCCAGCGGCGGGCTTGACATGGTGATTTCCTACGAGCAGTACTTC
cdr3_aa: CASGGLDMVISYEQYF

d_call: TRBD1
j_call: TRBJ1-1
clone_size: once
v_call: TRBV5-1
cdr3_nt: TGCGCCAGCAGCTACGGACAGGGTTTGGGGGCTTTCTTT
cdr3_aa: CASSYGQGLGAFF

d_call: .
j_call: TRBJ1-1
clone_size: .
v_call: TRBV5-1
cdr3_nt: TGCGCCAGCAGCGACGGGGGAGACACTGAAGCTTTCTTT
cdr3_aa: CASSDGGDTEAFF

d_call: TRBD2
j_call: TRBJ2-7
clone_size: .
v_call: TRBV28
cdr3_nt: TGTGCCAGCAACGGTTGGACTAGCGGTGCCTACGAGCAGTACTTC
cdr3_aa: CASNGWTSGAYEQYF

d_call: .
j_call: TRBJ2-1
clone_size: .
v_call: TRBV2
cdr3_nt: TGTGCCAGCACCCCGGGGTCTAGTGGTGAGCAGTTCTTC
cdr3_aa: CASTPGSSGEQFF

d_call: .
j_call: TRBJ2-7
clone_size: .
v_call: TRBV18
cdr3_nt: TGTGCCAGCTCTGAGGCCCGCTCCTACGAGCAGTACTTC
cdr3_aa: CASSEARSYEQYF

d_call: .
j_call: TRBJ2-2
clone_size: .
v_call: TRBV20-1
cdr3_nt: TGCAGTGCTAGAGAAGGGTACACCGGGGAGCTGTTTTTT
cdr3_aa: CSAREGYTGELFF

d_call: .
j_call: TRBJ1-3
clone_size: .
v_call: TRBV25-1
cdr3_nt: TGTGCCAGCAGTGCGGGAAACACCATATATTTT
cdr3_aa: CASSAGNTIYF

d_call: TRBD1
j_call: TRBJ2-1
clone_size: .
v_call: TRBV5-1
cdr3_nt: TGCGCCAGCAGCTTGGGACAGGGGGTCTACAATGAGCAGTTCTTC
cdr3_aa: CASSLGQGVYNEQFF

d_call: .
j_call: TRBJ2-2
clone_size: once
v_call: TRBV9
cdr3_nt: TGTGCCAGCAGCTCAATCAGGGGTAACACCGGGGAGCTGTTTTTT
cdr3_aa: CASSSIRGNTGELFF

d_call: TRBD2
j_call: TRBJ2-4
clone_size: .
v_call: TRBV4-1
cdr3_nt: TGCGCCAGCAGCCAAGGGCTAGCGGGGCAAAACATTCAGTACTTC
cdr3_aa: CASSQGLAGQNIQYF